Many counts were recorded for the clone carrying this T cell receptor beta chain. Its specificity is unknown. The source of the sample is a study of neurological immune-mediated disorders. CDR1 and CDR2 (germline): MNHEY, SVGAGI. Trimming pared 5 bases from V and 12 bases from J, leaving 19 bases between. This CDR3 region has 13 residues. TCRdb re-analysed the 5' RACE reads in MiXCR, keeping a single row per CDR3 protein. The sample shows over 35,000 distinct CDR3 sequences, roughly 2.5% of them seen only once. Study-level results: Repertoires from 18 of 34 multiple sclerosis patients grouped phylogenetically into a related-CDR3 cluster, suggesting a possible signature.

The clonotype originates from a man over 45 with multiple sclerosis. V is TRBV6-5 and J is TRBJ1-1; D is unresolved. Sequences were obtained from PBMCs. The CDR3 DNA reads TGTGCCAGCAGTCCGGAGAGGGAATTCTCTACTTTCTTT. It is translated as CASSPEREFSTFF.